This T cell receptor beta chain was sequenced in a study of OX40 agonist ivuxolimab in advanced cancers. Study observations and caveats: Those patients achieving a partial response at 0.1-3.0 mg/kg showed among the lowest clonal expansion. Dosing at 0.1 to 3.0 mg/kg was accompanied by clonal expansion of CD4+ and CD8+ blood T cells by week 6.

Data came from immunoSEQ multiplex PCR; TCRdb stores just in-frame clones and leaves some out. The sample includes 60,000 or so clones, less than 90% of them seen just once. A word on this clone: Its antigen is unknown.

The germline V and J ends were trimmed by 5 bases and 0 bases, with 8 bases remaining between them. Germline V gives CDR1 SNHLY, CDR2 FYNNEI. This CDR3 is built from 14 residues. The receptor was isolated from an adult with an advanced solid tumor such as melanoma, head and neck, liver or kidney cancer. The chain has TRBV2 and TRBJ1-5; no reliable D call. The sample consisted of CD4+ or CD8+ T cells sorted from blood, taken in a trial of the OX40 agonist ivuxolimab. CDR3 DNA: TGTGCCAGCAGTTCCGAGTATAGCAATCAGCCCCAGCATTTT. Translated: CASSSEYSNQPQHF. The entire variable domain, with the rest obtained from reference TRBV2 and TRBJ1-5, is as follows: EPEVTQTPSHQVTQMGQEVILRCVPISNHLYFYWYRQILGQKVEFLVSFYNNEISEKSEIFDDQFSVERPDGSNFTLKIRSTKLEDSAMYFCASSSEYSNQPQHFGDGTRLSIL.